This entry lists 16 T cell receptor beta chains sequenced from one sample in a study of T cells in tuberculosis. This table comes from immunoSEQ multiplex PCR, and its TCRdb copy is limited to in-frame clones, with some not included. The sample consists of about 35,000 clones, 85% to 95% of them appearing once. The sequenced sample was PBMCs. The receptors stem from a donor aged 10 to 29 with latent tuberculosis or without tuberculosis infection. Some clones in this sample may be carry-over from other donors' samples.

The rearrangement links TRBV4-1 to TRBJ2-5; 7 nucleotides agree with TRBD1. The CDR3 has 16 amino acids. V lost 3 bases to trimming and J lost 0 bases; unmatched junction nucleotides: 7. Germline-derived CDR1 and CDR2 are MGHRA and YSYEKL. This CDR3 reads CASSHGQAKYQETQYF. CDR3 in DNA: TGCGCCAGCAGCCATGGACAGGCGAAGTACCAAGAGACCCAGTACTTC.

This chain joins TRBV7-7 and TRBJ2-1; 11 bases map to TRBD2. The germline CDR1 and CDR2 sequences are SSHAT and FNYEAQ (reference sequence). The CDR3 sequence is 16 residues long. Trimming at V came to 5 bases and at J to 6 bases, leaving 9 bases not matched to a gene. The DNA for the CDR3 is TGTGCCAGCAGCAAACTAGCGGGAGACGTTACCAATGAGCAGTTCTTC. Its translation is CASSKLAGDVTNEQFF. Full variable domain (missing parts from reference TRBV7-7 and TRBJ2-1): GAGVSQSPRYKVTKRGQDVTLRCDPISSHATLYWYQQALGQGPEFLTYFNYEAQPDKSGLPSDRFSAERPEGSISTLTIQRTEQRDSAMYRCASSKLAGDVTNEQFFGPGTRLTVL.

The chain combines TRBV13 with TRBJ2-3; possible D gene TRBD2, 5 bases. This CDR3 contains 17 residues. The germline gives CDR1 PRHDT, CDR2 FYEKMQ (reference sequence). Trimming removed 1 base from V and 3 bases from J, with 17 bases in between. The CDR3 DNA is TGTGCCAGCAGCTTAGACACCTCAGTGGGAGCGACAGATACGCAGTATTTT. This gives the protein CASSLDTSVGATDTQYF.

CDR3 residues: CASSFGEINEQFF. CDR3 DNA sequence: TGTGCCAGCTCATTCGGAGAAATCAATGAGCAGTTCTTC. The chain couples TRBV18 to TRBJ2-1; the D is unclear. The CDR3 is 13 residues long. CDR1 and CDR2 (germline): KGHSH, LQKENI. V lost 5 bases and J 6 bases, leaving 11 bases between the germline ends.

The chain is built from TRBV5-1 and TRBJ2-1, with D possibly TRBD2 on 6 matching bases. V shed 1 base and J shed 7 bases, with 15 bases lying between them. CDR3 length: 15 amino acids. Germline CDR1 is SGHRS and CDR2 is YFSETQ. CDR3 in amino acids: CASSLLPGSQNEQFF. CDR3 in DNA: TGCGCCAGCAGCTTGCTCCCCGGGAGTCAAAATGAGCAGTTCTTC.

This rearrangement joins TRBV7-9 to TRBJ1-2, with a weak D call TRBD1 (6 bases). The CDR3 runs to 18 residues. Per the germline V gene, CDR1 is SEHNR and CDR2 is FQNEAQ (reference sequence). The V and J ends lost 1 base and 5 bases respectively, with 23 bases between them. The CDR3 loop reads CASSLDPPNLQGTYGYTF. CDR3 bases: TGTGCCAGCAGCTTAGATCCCCCGAACCTACAGGGAACTTATGGCTACACCTTC.

A note on this clone: At one boundary the junction diverges from the germline segment, which might be a read error. The sample carries other DNA sequences with the same CDR3. The chain employs TRBV2 and TRBJ2-1; TRBD2 matches at 7 bases. The CDR3 totals 17 residues. CDR1 and CDR2 from the germline V gene are SNHLY and FYNNEI. In DNA, the CDR3 is TGTGCCAGCAGCGCCCGCTCTAGCGGTAGCTCCTACAATGAACAGTTCTTC. Translated, it gives CASSARSSGSSYNEQFF.

CDR3 sequence: CAWSQGYGYTF. As DNA, the CDR3 is TGTGCCTGGTCACAGGGTTATGGCTACACCTTC. The chain joins TRBV30 to TRBJ1-2; D perhaps matches TRBD1 (6 bases). This CDR3 has 11 amino acids. V gave up 5 bases and J gave up 5 bases, with 9 bases separating them. Germline assignment: CDR1 GTSNPN and CDR2 SVGIG (reference sequence).

The chain combines TRBV18 with TRBJ2-2; possible D gene TRBD1, 5 bases. V was pared by 6 bases and J by 0 bases, with 14 bases between. The CDR3 sequence is 16 residues long. The germline CDR1 and CDR2 sequences are KGHSH and LQKENI. The CDR3 sequence is CASSDLRVSNTGELFF. The CDR3 DNA follows: TGTGCCAGCTCCGATCTCAGGGTCTCGAACACCGGGGAGCTGTTTTTT.

The chain recombines TRBV4-1 with TRBJ2-7, with 9 bases matching TRBD2. V lost 2 bases to trimming and J lost 3 bases; unmatched junction nucleotides: 14. Germline CDR1 MGHRA, CDR2 YSYEKL. This CDR3 is built from 18 residues. CDR3 sequence reads: CASSQLGRGSGGIYEQYF. Here the CDR3 DNA reads TGCGCCAGCAGCCAACTGGGTCGGGGTAGCGGGGGCATCTACGAGCAGTACTTC.

In the case of this clone: An end of the junction differs from the germline gene, which may be a read error. The rearrangement joins TRBV20-1 to TRBJ2-3; 9 positions agree with TRBD2. Germline V gene lookup returns CDR1 DFQATT and CDR2 SNEGSKA (reference sequence). The CDR3 contains 11 residues. CDR3 amino acids: CAGGPGDTQYF. In nucleotides, the CDR3 is TGTGCGGGGGGGCCGGGAGATACGCAGTATTTT.

The chain joins TRBV7-7 to TRBJ1-1; no reliable D call. This CDR3 comprises 13 residues. V lost 5 bases and J 4 bases, leaving 11 bases between the germline ends. Germline V CDR1 and CDR2: SSHAT, FNYEAQ (reference sequence). CDR3 bases: TGTGCCAGCAGCCGAGACTCCGGCACTGAAGCTTTCTTT. This gives the protein CASSRDSGTEAFF.

The chain has TRBV5-8 and TRBJ2-2, with 8 bases aligning to TRBD2. Germline values: CDR1 SGHTS, CDR2 YDEGEE. With 3 bases clipped from V and 1 base from J, the junction kept 2 bases outside the gene matches. The CDR3 spans 15 residues. This CDR3 reads CASSSGGWNTGELFF. In nucleotides, the CDR3 is TGTGCCAGCAGCTCGGGAGGGTGGAACACCGGGGAGCTGTTTTTT.

As regards this clone: The germline gene is not matched at one end of the junction; a read error may be the cause. The CDR3 DNA reads TGTGCTAGCAGCTCCCCAGCGGGACGGACAAACACTGAAGCTTTCTTT. Amino acid sequence: CASSSPAGRTNTEAFF. This chain links TRBV7-9 with TRBJ1-1, with D possibly matching TRBD1 (5 bases). CDR1 and CDR2 from the germline V gene are SEHNR and FQNEAQ (reference sequence). The CDR3 totals 16 residues.

The chain is built from TRBV2 and TRBJ2-5, with 10 bases that match TRBD2. CDR3 length: 15 residues. Trimming removed 4 bases from V and 3 bases from J; junction bases left unmatched: 5. From germline, CDR1 is SNHLY and CDR2 FYNNEI. The chain's CDR3 is CASSARAGGEETQYF. CDR3 DNA: TGTGCCAGCAGTGCCCGAGCGGGAGGGGAAGAGACCCAGTACTTC.

The chain is built from TRBV6-4 and TRBJ2-3; a weak D match, TRBD1 (5 bases). CDR1 and CDR2 (germline): MRHNA, SNTAGT. V lost 0 bases and J lost 1, with 8 bases in between. The CDR3 has 15 amino acids. The CDR3 nucleotides read TGTGCCAGCAGTGACTCCGAAGGGGGCACAGATACGCAGTATTTT. Translating gives CASSDSEGGTDTQYF.